A selection of T cell receptor beta chains follows, all from one sample in a study of T cell repertoires in cytomegalovirus infection. TCRdb reprocessed the reads via MiXCR and lists one record per CDR3 protein. The profile shows around 340,000 distinct CDR3 sequences, 25% to 30% of them singletons. The antigens these receptors bind are not known. The starting material was cultured PBMCs, obtained from culture after CMV antigen stimulation. These receptors all come from a human donor in good health (CMV status not recorded). Some clones in this sample may be carry-over from other donors' samples. Both conserved end residues are part of each CDR3. Clone size is given for some rows only: seen once, a few or many times, or a class if the clone is expanded.

TRBV5-1,few,CASSLGGANQETQYF
TRBV7-6,-,CASSLAQGMNTGELFF
TRBV12-3/TRBV12-4,-,CASRPTGPAANTGELFF
TRBV7-4,-,CASSLAGTGGYGYNF
TRBV27,-,CASRNRDSRYGYTF
TRBV6-1,-,CASSRGQQDSPLHF
TRBV11-2,-,CASRPGQGFMNTEAFF
TRBV6-5,-,CASQTARGQGSNQPQHF
TRBV6-5,-,CASSWRLATEQYF
TRBV6-8,few,CASTAGRKLSTDTQYF
TRBV5-1,few,CASSAPFSRGTEAFF
TRBV6-1,few,CASRSGTGFTDTQYF
TRBV20-1,once,CSARDGLLRTEAFF
TRBV24-1,-,CATSESGQGFFGELFF
TRBV6-8,-,CASIPWGGTTNTEAFF
TRBV27,-,CASRLEAGFTDTQYF
TRBV20-1,few,CSANKGYEQYF
TRBV29-1,-,CSAEGGVTDTQYF
TRBV5-1,few,CASRELSSGANVLTF
TRBV7-2,many,CASSLGPGQTNEQYF
TRBV5-6,-,CASSFRQGPEAFF
TRBV28,few,CASSLPPRGQGRYEQYF
TRBV7-2,few,CASSLTGTNYNEQFF
TRBV27,many,CASSSGTGGWGGYTF
TRBV27,few,CASSLSNSFTNEQFF
TRBV28,-,CASLLSSYNEQFF
TRBV6-1,few,CASSDSTRGTGAFF
TRBV11-1,few,CASSPGTAGNEQFF
TRBV5-1,few,CASSLRQGRGYTF
TRBV7-8,many,CASSLDVGILVYEQYF
TRBV9,-,CASSAIRDGTVHTF
TRBV6-6,-,CASSGQGHTGELFF
TRBV29-1,few,CSVEGLTGRSSYEQYF
TRBV29-1,few,CSVGGEMSSYEQYF
TRBV20-1,-,CSAQRVSGAYNEQFF
TRBV2,few,CASSDGNQGEQYF
TRBV11-2,-,CASSSPPGTAGNSPLHF
TRBV27,many,CASKSLAGGLQETQYF
TRBV14,-,CASSQDNNYGYTF
TRBV28,-,CASSPHGTSGANANTGELFF
TRBV7-2,many,CASSPSSGSADTQYF
TRBV2,-,CASSVLGDNEQFF
TRBV20-1,-,CSADTKTGNNYNEQFF
TRBV27,-,CASSLGRGHQPQHF
TRBV20-1,-,CSAGNAGEVTEAFF
TRBV6-1,-,CASSDRRQGDYGYTF